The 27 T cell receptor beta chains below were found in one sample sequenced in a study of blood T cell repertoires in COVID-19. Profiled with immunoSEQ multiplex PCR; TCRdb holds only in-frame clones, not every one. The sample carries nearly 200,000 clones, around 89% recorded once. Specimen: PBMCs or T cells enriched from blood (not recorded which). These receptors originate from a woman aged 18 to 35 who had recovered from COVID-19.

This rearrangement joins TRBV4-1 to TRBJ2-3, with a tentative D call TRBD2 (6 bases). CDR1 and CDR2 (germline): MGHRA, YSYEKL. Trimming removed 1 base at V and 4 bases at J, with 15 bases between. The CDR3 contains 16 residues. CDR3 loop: CASSQARGGFADTQYF. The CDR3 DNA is TGCGCCAGCAGCCAAGCCCGTGGGGGGTTCGCAGATACGCAGTATTTT.

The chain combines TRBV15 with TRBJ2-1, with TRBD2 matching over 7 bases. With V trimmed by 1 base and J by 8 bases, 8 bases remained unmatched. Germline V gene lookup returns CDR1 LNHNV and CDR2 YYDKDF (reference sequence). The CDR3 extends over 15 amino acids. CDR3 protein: CATSRGSGSDYEQFF. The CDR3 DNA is TGTGCCACCAGCAGAGGTAGCGGGTCCGATTATGAGCAGTTCTTC.

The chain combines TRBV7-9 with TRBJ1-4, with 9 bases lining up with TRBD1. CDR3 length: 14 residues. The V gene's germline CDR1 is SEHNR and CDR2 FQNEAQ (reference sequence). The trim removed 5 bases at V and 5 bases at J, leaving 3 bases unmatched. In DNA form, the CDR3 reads TGTGCCAGCAGCCCCGGGACAGGGAATGAAAAACTGTTTTTT. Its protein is CASSPGTGNEKLFF.

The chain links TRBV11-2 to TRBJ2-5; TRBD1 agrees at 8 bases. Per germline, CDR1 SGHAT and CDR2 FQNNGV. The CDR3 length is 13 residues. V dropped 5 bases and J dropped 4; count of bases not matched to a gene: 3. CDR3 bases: TGTGCCAGCAGCCCGGACAGGGCAGAGACCCAGTACTTC. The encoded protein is CASSPDRAETQYF.

The CDR3 loop reads CASGLAVSSYNEQFF. The DNA of the CDR3 is TGTGCCAGCGGGCTTGCCGTCAGCTCCTACAATGAGCAGTTCTTC. V usage is TRBV6-5 and J usage is TRBJ2-1; D gene ambiguous. Germline V gives CDR1 MNHEY, CDR2 SVGAGI. CDR3 length equals 15 residues. V dropped 8 bases and J dropped 0 bases, with 14 bases sitting between them.

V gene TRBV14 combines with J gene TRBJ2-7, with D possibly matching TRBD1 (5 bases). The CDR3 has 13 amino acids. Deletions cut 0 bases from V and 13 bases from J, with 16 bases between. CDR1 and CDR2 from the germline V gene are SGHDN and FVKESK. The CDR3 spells CASSQDRLGRAYF. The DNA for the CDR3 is TGTGCCAGCAGCCAAGATCGCCTTGGCAGGGCCTACTTC.

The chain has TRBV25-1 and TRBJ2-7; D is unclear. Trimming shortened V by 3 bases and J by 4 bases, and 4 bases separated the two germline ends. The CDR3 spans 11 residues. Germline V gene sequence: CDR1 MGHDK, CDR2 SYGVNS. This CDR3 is CASSDNYEQYF. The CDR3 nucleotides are TGTGCCAGCAGTGACAATTACGAGCAGTACTTC.

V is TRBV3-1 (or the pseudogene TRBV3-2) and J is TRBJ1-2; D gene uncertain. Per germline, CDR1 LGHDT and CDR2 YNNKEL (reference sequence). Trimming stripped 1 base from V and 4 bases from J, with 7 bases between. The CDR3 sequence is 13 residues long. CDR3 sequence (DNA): TGTGCCAGCAGCCAAGCGTCTGTCTATGGCTACACCTTC. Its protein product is CASSQASVYGYTF.

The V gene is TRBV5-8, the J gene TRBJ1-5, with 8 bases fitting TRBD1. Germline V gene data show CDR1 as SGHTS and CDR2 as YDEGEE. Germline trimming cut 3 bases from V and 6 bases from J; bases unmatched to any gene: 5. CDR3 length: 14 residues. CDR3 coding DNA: TGTGCCAGCAGCTATAGACAGGGGAGTCAGCCCCAGCATTTT. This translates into CASSYRQGSQPQHF.

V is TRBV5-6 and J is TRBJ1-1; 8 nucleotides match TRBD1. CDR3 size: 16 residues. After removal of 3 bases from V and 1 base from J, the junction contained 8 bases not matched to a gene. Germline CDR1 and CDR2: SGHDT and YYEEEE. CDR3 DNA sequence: TGTGCCAGCAGCTACCGATCAGGGGGCTGGAACACTGAAGCTTTCTTT. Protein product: CASSYRSGGWNTEAFF.

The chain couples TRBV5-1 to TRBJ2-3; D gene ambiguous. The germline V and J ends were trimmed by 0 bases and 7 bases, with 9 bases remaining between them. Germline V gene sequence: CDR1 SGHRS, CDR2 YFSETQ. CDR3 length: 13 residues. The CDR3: CASSLDSINTQYF. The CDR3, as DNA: TGCGCCAGCAGCTTGGACTCTATTAATACGCAGTATTTT. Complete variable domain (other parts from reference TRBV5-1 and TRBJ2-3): KAGVTQTPRYLIKTRGQQVTLSCSPISGHRSVSWYQQTPGQGLQFLFEYFSETQRNKGNFPGRFSGRQFSNSRSEMNVSTLELGDSALYLCASSLDSINTQYFGPGTRLTVL.

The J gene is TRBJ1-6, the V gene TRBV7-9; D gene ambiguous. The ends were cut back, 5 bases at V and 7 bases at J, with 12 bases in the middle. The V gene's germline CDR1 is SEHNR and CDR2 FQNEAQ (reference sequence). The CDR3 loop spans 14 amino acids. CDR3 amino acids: CASSPTLQNSPLHF. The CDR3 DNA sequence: TGTGCCAGCAGCCCGACCTTACAGAATTCACCCCTCCACTTT.

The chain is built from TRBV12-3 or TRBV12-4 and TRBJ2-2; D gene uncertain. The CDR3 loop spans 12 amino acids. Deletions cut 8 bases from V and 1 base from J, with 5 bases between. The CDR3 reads CASAGNTGELFF. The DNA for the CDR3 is TGTGCCAGCGCAGGGAACACCGGGGAGCTGTTTTTT.

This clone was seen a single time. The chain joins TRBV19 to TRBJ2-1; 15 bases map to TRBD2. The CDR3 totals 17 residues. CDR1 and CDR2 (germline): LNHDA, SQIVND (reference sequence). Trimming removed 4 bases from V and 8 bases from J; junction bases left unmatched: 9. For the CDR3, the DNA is TGTGCCAGTAGTAGCGGACTAGCGGGGGGGCCGGGGGATGAGCAGTTCTTC. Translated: CASSSGLAGGPGDEQFF. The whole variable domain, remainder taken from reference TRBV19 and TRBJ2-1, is DGGITQSPKYLFRKEGQNVTLSCEQNLNHDAMYWYRQDPGQGLRLIYYSQIVNDFQKGDIAEGYSVSREKKESFPLTVTSAQKNPTAFYLCASSSGLAGGPGDEQFFGPGTRLTVL.

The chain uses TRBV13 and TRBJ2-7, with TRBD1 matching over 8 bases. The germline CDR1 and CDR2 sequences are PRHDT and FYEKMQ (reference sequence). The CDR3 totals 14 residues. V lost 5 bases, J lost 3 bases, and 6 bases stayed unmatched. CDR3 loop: CASSASGGVYEQYF. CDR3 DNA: TGTGCCAGCAGCGCCTCAGGGGGCGTCTACGAGCAGTACTTC.

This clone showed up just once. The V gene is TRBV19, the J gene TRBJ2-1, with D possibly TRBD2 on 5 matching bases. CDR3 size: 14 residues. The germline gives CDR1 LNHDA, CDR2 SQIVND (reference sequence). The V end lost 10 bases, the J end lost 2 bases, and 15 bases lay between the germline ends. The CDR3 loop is CATDAGEAYNEQFF. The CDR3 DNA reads TGTGCCACCGACGCCGGGGAAGCCTACAATGAGCAGTTCTTC.

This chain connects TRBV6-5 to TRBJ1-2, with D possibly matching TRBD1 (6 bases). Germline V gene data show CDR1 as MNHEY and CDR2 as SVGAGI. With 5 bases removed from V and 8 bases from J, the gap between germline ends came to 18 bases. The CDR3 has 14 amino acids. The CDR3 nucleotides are TGTGCCAGCAGTCTGGGACAATGGGCTCTCGGCTACACCTTC. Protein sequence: CASSLGQWALGYTF.

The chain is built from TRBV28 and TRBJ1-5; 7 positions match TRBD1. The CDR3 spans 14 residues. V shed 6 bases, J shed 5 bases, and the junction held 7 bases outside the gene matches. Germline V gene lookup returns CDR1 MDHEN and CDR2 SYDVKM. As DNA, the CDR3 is TGTGCCAGCAGCCTACAGGGGACCTATCAGCCCCAGCATTTT. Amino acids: CASSLQGTYQPQHF.

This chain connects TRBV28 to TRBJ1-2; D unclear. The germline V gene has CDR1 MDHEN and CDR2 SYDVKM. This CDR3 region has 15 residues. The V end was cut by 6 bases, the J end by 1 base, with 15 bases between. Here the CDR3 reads CASSRTDLGNYGYTF. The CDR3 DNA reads TGTGCCAGCAGCCGCACAGATTTGGGTAACTATGGCTACACCTTC.

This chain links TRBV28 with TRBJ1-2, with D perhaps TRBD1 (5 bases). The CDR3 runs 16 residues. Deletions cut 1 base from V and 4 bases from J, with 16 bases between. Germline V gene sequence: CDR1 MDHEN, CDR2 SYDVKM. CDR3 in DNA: TGTGCCAGCAGTTTATTTCAGGGCTTATCCCTCTATGGCTACACCTTC. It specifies CASSLFQGLSLYGYTF.

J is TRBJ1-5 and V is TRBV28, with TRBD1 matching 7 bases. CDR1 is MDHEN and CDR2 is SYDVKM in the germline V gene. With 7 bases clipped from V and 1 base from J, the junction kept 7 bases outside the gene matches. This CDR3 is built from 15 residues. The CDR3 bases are TGTGCCAGCACTAGACAGGGCGGGAGCAATCAGCCCCAGCATTTT. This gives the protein CASTRQGGSNQPQHF.

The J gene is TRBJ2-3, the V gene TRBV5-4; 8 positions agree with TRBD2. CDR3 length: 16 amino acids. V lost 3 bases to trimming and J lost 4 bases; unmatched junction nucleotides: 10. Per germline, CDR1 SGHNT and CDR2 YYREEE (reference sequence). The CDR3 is CASSWGAAGGADTQYF. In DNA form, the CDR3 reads TGTGCCAGCAGCTGGGGTGCGGCGGGGGGCGCAGATACGCAGTATTTT.

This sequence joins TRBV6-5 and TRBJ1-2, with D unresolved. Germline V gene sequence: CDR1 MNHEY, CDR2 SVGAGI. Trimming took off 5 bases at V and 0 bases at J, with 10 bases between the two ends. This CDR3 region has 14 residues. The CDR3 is CASSPGSSNYGYTF. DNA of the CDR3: TGTGCCAGCAGTCCGGGGTCGTCTAACTATGGCTACACCTTC.

The CDR3 spells CASSEEGTGRETQYF. The CDR3 nucleotides read TGTGCCAGCAGTGAAGAGGGGACAGGGCGAGAGACCCAGTACTTC. The chain recombines TRBV2 with TRBJ2-5; 9 nucleotides align to TRBD1. This CDR3 is 15 amino acids long. Germline CDR1 SNHLY, CDR2 FYNNEI. With 1 base clipped from V and 4 bases from J, the junction kept 4 bases outside the gene matches.

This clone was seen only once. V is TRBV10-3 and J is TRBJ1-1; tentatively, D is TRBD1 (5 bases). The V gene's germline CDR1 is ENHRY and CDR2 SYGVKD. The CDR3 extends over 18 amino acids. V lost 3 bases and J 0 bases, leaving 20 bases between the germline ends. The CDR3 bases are TGTGCCATCAGTGATTTCGGGGGGAGTGGTGGAGTGAACACTGAAGCTTTCTTT. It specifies CAISDFGGSGGVNTEAFF.

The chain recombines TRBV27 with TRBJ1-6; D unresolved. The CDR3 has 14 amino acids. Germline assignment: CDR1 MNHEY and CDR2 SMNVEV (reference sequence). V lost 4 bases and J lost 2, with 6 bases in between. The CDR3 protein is CASSSVTYNSPLHF. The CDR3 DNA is TGTGCCAGCAGTTCCGTAACCTATAATTCACCCCTCCACTTT.

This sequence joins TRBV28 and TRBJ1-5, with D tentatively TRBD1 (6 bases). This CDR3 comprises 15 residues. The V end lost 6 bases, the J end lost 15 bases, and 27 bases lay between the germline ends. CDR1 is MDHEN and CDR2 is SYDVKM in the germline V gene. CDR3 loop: CASRTPAGANHRGHF. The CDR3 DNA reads TGTGCCAGCAGGACTCCGGCGGGGGCTAATCATCGGGGGCATTTT.